This entry features one TCR beta chain sequence. The antigen is undetermined. The data were produced by immunoSEQ multiplex PCR, yet TCRdb's version contains in-frame clones alone and is incomplete. Seen here are 410,000 or so clones, 92% observed once, and the top ten hold over 1.5%. The treatment is: 15 to 20 received Ad26.COV2.S at low or high dose, single or two shots; about 5 received placebo; per-sample allocation not given. Day 63 after the first vaccine or placebo injection was the time point for sampling. Donation came from an adult in Boston who was aged 18-55 years. This specimen comes from a study of Ad26.COV2.S vaccination and SARS-CoV-2 variants. Study overall: Administration of Ad26.COV2.S was intramuscular, either once or twice 56 days apart.

Germline V gene data show CDR1 as SGHTA and CDR2 as FQGNSA. The CDR3 runs 15 residues. Trimming at V came to 2 bases and at J to 6 bases, leaving 7 bases not matched to a gene. General study results and limits: Vaccinees and placebo recipients showed similar non-spike TCR breadth.

This TCR was sampled from a person aged 18 to 59 who received the Ad26.COV2.S COVID-19 vaccine or a placebo. The rearrangement joins TRBV7-2 to TRBJ2-3, with 8 bases identical to TRBD2. Sequencing used peripheral blood, obtained in a trial of Ad26.COV2.S vaccine versus placebo. The CDR3 loop is CASSLTGGKLDTQYF. The CDR3 DNA follows: TGTGCCAGCAGCTTAACGGGGGGGAAACTTGATACGCAGTATTTT.